One sample yielded the 23 T cell receptor beta chains listed below, sequenced in a study of T cell clonality in common variable immunodeficiency. Regarding the study as a whole: Common variable immunodeficiency TCR beta sequences reportedly had fewer deletions and N-nucleotide insertions.

Produced via immunoSEQ multiplex PCR; TCRdb's table is partial and in-frame only. Observed in the sample are about 31,000 clones, none of them singletons. These receptors have no known antigen. The specimen was peripheral blood mononuclear cells. Every receptor here comes from a human donor with common variable immunodeficiency.

The table lists this clone with a few counts. The CDR3 end falls 3 residues outside the read, so it is completed with the germline J gene. V gene TRBV7-3 combines with J gene TRBJ2-2, with D unclear. CDR1 is SGHTA and CDR2 is FQGTGA in the germline V gene. V lost 4 bases and J 1 base, leaving 7 bases between the germline ends. The CDR3 extends over 14 amino acids. Incomplete CDR3 DNA: TGTGCCAGCAGCTCTTCAGGGAACACCGGGGAG. This sequence encodes CASSSSGNTGE. The whole CDR3 sequence reads CASSSSGNTGELFF.

This clone came up a few times. The observed sequence ends 3 residues before the CDR3 terminus, with the missing tail filled in from the germline J gene. The gene calls are TRBV11-2 and TRBJ2-6; D unclear. Germline V lookup: CDR1 SGHAT, CDR2 FQNNGV. With 4 bases removed from V and 2 bases from J, the gap between germline ends came to 9 bases. The CDR3 covers 15 residues. The CDR3 loop reads CASSSGWTGANVLTF. The part of the CDR3 DNA that was read is TGTGCCAGCAGCTCCGGGTGGACTGGGGCCAACGTC.

Worth noting for this clone: The read terminates 3 residues before the CDR3 end, so the remaining end is supplied by the germline J gene. The chain has TRBV2 and TRBJ1-5; D is possibly TRBD1 (5 bases). CDR3 length: 13 amino acids. Trimming stripped 1 base from V and 7 bases from J, with 8 bases between. In germline, CDR1 is SNHLY, CDR2 FYNNEI. CDR3 bases read: TGTGCCAGCAGTGAAGGCAGGGTCCAGCCC. This sequence encodes CASSEGRVQP. The CDR3 in its entirety is CASSEGRVQPQHF.

This clone was picked up many times. The read comes to an end 3 residues before the CDR3 does, leaving the germline J gene to fill in the end. The chain is built from TRBV18 and TRBJ1-2; D may be TRBD1 (6 bases). The CDR3 sequence is 13 residues long. Germline V gene sequence: CDR1 KGHSH, CDR2 LQKENI. The CDR3 sequence: CASRIQGRGGYTF. The covered CDR3 bases are TGTGCCAGCCGGATCCAGGGGCGTGGAGGC.

This clone was found many times. The read comes to an end 3 residues before the CDR3 does, leaving the germline J gene to fill in the end. The chain carries TRBV11-3 and TRBJ1-2, with 7 bases that match TRBD1. Germline CDR1 is SGHNT and CDR2 is YENEEA. This CDR3 comprises 14 residues. After removal of 3 bases from V and 5 bases from J, the junction contained 6 bases not matched to a gene. The sequenced part of the CDR3 DNA is TGTGCCAGCAGCTTTGACAGGGAACGATATGGC. Protein product: CASSFDRERYG. The full CDR3 sequence reads CASSFDRERYGYTF.

This clone was detected a few times. The read falls 3 residues short of the CDR3 end, and the missing part is taken from the germline J gene. This chain links TRBV20-1 with TRBJ2-3; 10 positions agree with TRBD2. This CDR3 comprises 15 residues. Germline assignment: CDR1 DFQATT and CDR2 SNEGSKA (reference sequence). With V trimmed by 3 bases and J by 5 bases, 8 bases remained unmatched. The CDR3 here is CSASGLAGVEDTQYF. The CDR3 DNA, read in part, is TGCAGTGCTAGTGGGCTAGCGGGAGTAGAAGATACG.

This clone was detected a few times. The sequenced fragment ends 3 residues before the CDR3 boundary, so the rest is inferred from the germline J gene. V usage is TRBV11-3 and J usage is TRBJ2-5; 8 bases agree with TRBD1. Per germline, CDR1 SGHNT and CDR2 YENEEA. The V segment lost 6 bases and the J segment 4 bases; nucleotides outside the gene matches: 10. CDR3 length equals 15 residues. The CDR3: CASRGGQGAAETQYF. CDR3 DNA (partial): TGTGCCAGCAGGGGCGGACAGGGAGCGGCAGAGACC.

This clone was seen many times. The read stops 3 residues short of the end of the CDR3; the missing end is completed from the germline J gene. This chain connects TRBV7-3 to TRBJ2-3; a weak D match, TRBD2 (6 bases). The germline V and J ends were trimmed by 5 bases and 0 bases, with 9 bases remaining between them. The CDR3 length is 14 residues. In germline, CDR1 is SGHTA, CDR2 FQGTGA. Partial CDR3 DNA: TGTGCCAGCAGCCGGGACTCCAGCACAGATACG. It yields the protein CASSRDSSTDT. The full CDR3 sequence reads CASSRDSSTDTQYF.

This clone was seen a handful of times. The read stops 3 residues short of the end of the CDR3; the missing end is completed from the germline J gene. The gene calls are TRBV2 and TRBJ2-5; D might be TRBD1 (5 bases). The V end lost 6 bases, the J end lost 1 base, and 12 bases lay between the germline ends. The germline V gene has CDR1 SNHLY and CDR2 FYNNEI. CDR3 length: 14 amino acids. CDR3 residues: CASSLEDSQETQYF. The sequenced CDR3 bases are TGTGCCAGCAGCTTAGAAGACAGCCAAGAGACC. The variable domain in full, with the rest retrieved from reference TRBV2 and TRBJ2-5, is EPEVTQTPSHQVTQMGQEVILRCVPISNHLYFYWYRQILGQKVEFLVSFYNNEISEKSEIFDDQFSVERPDGSNFTLKIRSTKLEDSAMYFCASSLEDSQETQYFGPGTRLLVL.

To note about this clone: The CDR3 goes on 3 residues after the read ends, and that part is filled in from the germline J gene. V and J are TRBV2 and TRBJ1-6; no definite D call. CDR3 length: 13 amino acids. Per the germline V gene, CDR1 is SNHLY and CDR2 is FYNNEI. The CDR3 here is CASSLVHPATLHF. The DNA read from the CDR3 is TGTGCCAGCAGCTTAGTTCATCCCGCCACC. Full variable domain (remainder filled in from reference TRBV2 and TRBJ1-6): EPEVTQTPSHQVTQMGQEVILRCVPISNHLYFYWYRQILGQKVEFLVSFYNNEISEKSEIFDDQFSVERPDGSNFTLKIRSTKLEDSAMYFCASSLVHPATLHFGNGTRLTVT.

This clone was counted between two and nine times. Sequencing ends 3 residues short of the CDR3 end; the germline J gene provides the rest. The chain joins TRBV6-2 or TRBV6-3 to TRBJ1-5; D is unclear. CDR1 and CDR2 (germline): MNHEY, SVGEGT. This CDR3 has 13 residues. Between the trimmed V and J ends, which lost 6 bases and 4 bases, there was a span of 10 bases. The CDR3 protein is CASRTDKNQPQHF. The sequenced CDR3 bases are TGTGCCAGCAGGACCGACAAGAATCAGCCC.

This clone showed up just a few times. The CDR3 here is CASSRSISLNIQYF. The sequenced part of the CDR3 DNA is TGTGCCAGCAGCCGGTCCATTAGCCTAAACATT. The chain links TRBV7-9 to TRBJ2-4, with unresolved D. The CDR3 end falls 3 residues outside the read, so it is completed with the germline J gene. CDR1 is SEHNR, CDR2 FQNEAQ, per germline (reference sequence). The CDR3 is 14 amino acids. V was clipped by 5 bases and J by 6 bases, with 14 bases between them.

In regard to this clone: The read finishes 3 residues shy of the CDR3 end, and the germline J gene is used to complete it. The chain uses TRBV6-1 and TRBJ2-2; 9 bases line up with TRBD2. The V gene's germline CDR1 is MNHNS and CDR2 SASEGT. The CDR3 length is 15 residues. J was trimmed by 4 bases and V by 4 bases; bases with no gene match: 4. The CDR3 sequence is CASSGGLASTGELFF. The sequenced part of the CDR3 DNA is TGTGCCAGCAGTGGAGGACTAGCGAGCACCGGGGAG.

Comment on this clone: Coverage ceases 3 residues before the CDR3 finishes, and the germline J gene fills in the end. The chain uses TRBV6-4 and TRBJ2-7; a possible D gene is TRBD1 (7 bases). Trimming pared 4 bases from V and 0 bases from J, leaving 10 bases between. Germline V lookup: CDR1 MRHNA, CDR2 SNTAGT. CDR3 length: 14 amino acids. The CDR3 protein is CASSAGDSSYEQYF. The DNA read from the CDR3 is TGTGCCAGCAGTGCGGGGGACAGCTCCTACGAG.

Notes on this clone: The sequenced fragment ends 3 residues before the CDR3 boundary, so the rest is inferred from the germline J gene. The chain recombines TRBV10-3 with TRBJ2-7; TRBD1 matches at 8 bases. Losses at the gene ends were 6 bases for V and 2 bases for J; bases not matched to a gene: 6. Germline loops: CDR1 ENHRY, CDR2 SYGVKD. The CDR3 totals 14 residues. The CDR3 here is CAIRQGAFAYEQYF. The DNA read from the CDR3 is TGTGCCATCAGGCAGGGGGCGTTCGCCTACGAG.

As regards this clone: The CDR3 end falls 3 residues outside the read, so it is completed with the germline J gene. The chain recombines TRBV6-2 or TRBV6-3 with TRBJ2-3; 9 bases agree with TRBD1. CDR1 and CDR2 from the germline V gene are MNHEY and SVGEGT. The CDR3 covers 16 residues. The trim removed 6 bases at V and 4 bases at J, leaving 11 bases unmatched. The CDR3 bases that were read are TGTGCCAGCAGCCCAAGGGACAGGGAGGCGTCAGATACG. Its translation is CASSPRDREASDT. The whole CDR3 protein is CASSPRDREASDTQYF.

This clone was found many times. Coverage ceases 3 residues before the CDR3 finishes, and the germline J gene fills in the end. The chain carries TRBV20-1 and TRBJ2-6, with D possibly being TRBD1 or TRBD2 (5 bases each). Germline V CDR1 and CDR2: DFQATT, SNEGSKA (reference sequence). The CDR3 runs 14 residues. V lost 6 bases and J lost 4, with 13 bases in between. CDR3 in amino acids: CSAKRGAGANVLTF. The part of the CDR3 DNA that was read is TGCAGTGCAAAGAGGGGTGCGGGGGCCAACGTC.

A remark on this clone: The CDR3 end lies 3 residues beyond the end of the read and is filled in from the germline J gene. V and J are TRBV20-1 and TRBJ2-3; 8 bases map to TRBD2. J lost 4 bases, V lost 0 bases, and 9 bases had no gene match. Looked up from germline, CDR1 is DFQATT and CDR2 is SNEGSKA (reference sequence). The CDR3 totals 16 residues. CDR3 in amino acids: CSARDNQREWSDTQYF. The sequenced part of the CDR3 DNA is TGCAGTGCTAGAGATAACCAGCGGGAGTGGTCAGATACG.

As regards this clone: Coverage ceases 3 residues before the CDR3 finishes, and the germline J gene fills in the end. This chain joins TRBV6-4 and TRBJ2-7; 7 bases align to TRBD1. CDR1 MRHNA and CDR2 SNTAGT come from the germline V gene. After removal of 5 bases from V and 3 bases from J, the junction contained 7 bases not matched to a gene. CDR3 length: 14 amino acids. CDR3 sequence reads: CASSYGQGVYEQYF. CDR3 bases read: TGTGCCAGCAGTTACGGGCAGGGGGTCTACGAG.

This clone was detected ten times or more. The read stops 3 residues short of the end of the CDR3; the missing end is completed from the germline J gene. This chain uses TRBV12-3 or TRBV12-4 with TRBJ1-5; 8 bases fit TRBD1. Trimming removed 2 bases from V and 7 bases from J; junction bases left unmatched: 7. The CDR3 contains 15 residues. The CDR3 here is CASSLTGGLWQPQHF. Partial CDR3 DNA: TGTGCCAGCAGTTTAACAGGGGGGCTGTGGCAGCCC.

There are many counts of this clone. Read coverage stops 3 residues before the CDR3 terminus; the germline J gene supplies the remainder. The chain employs TRBV6-2 or TRBV6-3 and TRBJ2-1, with 10 bases lining up with TRBD2. V trimming: 5 bases; J trimming: 6 bases; junction bases outside the gene matches: 7. The CDR3 has 15 amino acids. Germline V gives CDR1 MNHEY, CDR2 SVGEGT. CDR3 in amino acids: CASSPTGTSVNEQFF. The part of the CDR3 DNA that was read is TGTGCCAGCAGTCCAACCGGGACTAGCGTCAATGAG.

Worth noting for this clone: Read data end 3 residues before the CDR3 end; the end is taken from the germline J gene. This rearrangement joins TRBV6-2 or TRBV6-3 to TRBJ2-7, with 9 bases that match TRBD1. Germline CDR1 MNHEY, CDR2 SVGEGT. V shed 5 bases, J shed 5 bases, and the junction held 10 bases outside the gene matches. The CDR3 totals 15 residues. CDR3 bases read: TGTGCCAGCAGTAAACTGACAGGGGGAAAAAACGAG. Its protein product is CASSKLTGGKNE. In full, the CDR3 reads CASSKLTGGKNEQYF.

This clone was detected only a few times. The DNA ends 3 residues before the CDR3 does, and the rest of the CDR3 is filled in from the germline J gene. The chain has TRBV7-9 and TRBJ2-1, with 7 bases that match TRBD2. Germline V lookup: CDR1 SEHNR, CDR2 FQNEAQ (reference sequence). The CDR3 has 15 residues. V lost 5 bases and J lost 1; bases outside the gene matches: 5. This CDR3 is CASSVSGMSYNEQFF. The CDR3 DNA, read in part, is TGTGCCAGCAGCGTAAGCGGGATGTCCTACAATGAG.